This entry is about one T cell receptor (beta chain). Seattle patients were enrolled during active infection and followed longitudinally. This specimen comes from a study of blood T cell repertoires in COVID-19. Background on the study: From T cells, B-cell-depleted T cells, or PBMCs came the material, which was cDNA or gDNA.

Per the germline V gene, CDR1 is SGHRS and CDR2 is YFSETQ. The CDR3 is 16 amino acids. Trimming took 0 bases from V and 3 from J; bases not matched to a gene: 5. In the authors' methods: Estimation of nucleated cell counts was performed using reference gene primer amplification. Clones were read by immunoSEQ multiplex PCR, and TCRdb kept only the in-frame ones, dropping some. V, J and clone size are those of that table, while D and trimming were read from the DNA. In the table there are 250,000 or so clones, 85% to 90% of which are singletons. This TCR derives from a man aged 25-45 years with COVID-19, enrolled during active disease. This sequence joins TRBV5-1 and TRBJ1-4; 7 bases map to TRBD1. Sample: peripheral blood. The CDR3, as DNA: TGCGCCAGCAGCTTGGGACAGGGCCCGGCTAATGAAAAACTGTTTTTT. This codes for CASSLGQGPANEKLFF.